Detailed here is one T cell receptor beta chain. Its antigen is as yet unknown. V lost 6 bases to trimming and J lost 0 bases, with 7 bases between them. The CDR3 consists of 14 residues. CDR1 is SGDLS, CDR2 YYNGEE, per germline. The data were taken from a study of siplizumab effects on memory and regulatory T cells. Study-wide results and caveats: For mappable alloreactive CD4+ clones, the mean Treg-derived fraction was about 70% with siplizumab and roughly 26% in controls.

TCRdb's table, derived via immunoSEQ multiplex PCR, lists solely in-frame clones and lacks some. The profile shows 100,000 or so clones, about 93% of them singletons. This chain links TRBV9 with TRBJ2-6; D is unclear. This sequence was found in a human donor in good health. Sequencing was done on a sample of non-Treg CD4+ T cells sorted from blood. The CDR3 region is CASTGPSGANVLTF. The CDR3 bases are TGTGCCAGCACCGGCCCCTCTGGGGCCAACGTCCTGACTTTC. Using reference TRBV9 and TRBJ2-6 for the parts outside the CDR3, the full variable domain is DSGVTQTPKHLITATGQRVTLRCSPRSGDLSVYWYQQSLDQGLQFLIQYYNGEERAKGNILERFSAQQFPDLHSELNLSSLELGDSALYFCASTGPSGANVLTFGAGSRLTVL.